This TCR beta chain was documented in a study of cytomegalovirus exposure and HLA in healthy donors. The CDR3 contains 13 residues. The germline CDR1 and CDR2 sequences are WNHNN and SYGVQD (reference sequence). The V end lost 5 bases, the J end lost 2 bases, and 10 bases lay between the germline ends. The PCR used 60 Vbeta and 13 Jbeta primers. Assay: immunoSEQ multiplex PCR; the TCRdb copy retains only in-frame clones and omits some. The data contain more than 80,000 clones, under 80% of them singletons. The chain uses TRBV10-1 and TRBJ2-7; weak D call: TRBD1 (5 bases). The sequence derives from a man aged 18 to 30 in good health and CMV-seropositive. The sequenced sample consisted of PBMCs. For the CDR3, the DNA is TGCGCCAGCAGTAGGGGTAGGGCCTACGAGCAGTACTTC. It specifies CASSRGRAYEQYF.